The 20 T cell receptor beta chains below all came from one sample that was sequenced in a study of cytomegalovirus exposure and HLA in healthy donors. Some clones are missing from TCRdb's copy, which holds only in-frame ones; the method was immunoSEQ multiplex PCR. Of roughly 300,000 clones detected, about nine tenths appear once; the ten largest clones hold under 0.85%. Sequencing was done on a sample of PBMCs. These receptors were taken from a woman younger than 30 in good health and CMV-seronegative.

The V call is TRBV4-3, the J call TRBJ2-7, with 7 nucleotides matching TRBD2. This CDR3 spans 18 amino acids. The trim removed 0 bases at V and 1 base at J, leaving 12 bases unmatched. Germline V CDR1 and CDR2: LGHNA, YSLEER. The CDR3, as DNA: TGCGCCAGCAGCCAAGATTGGGCGGGAGTGTCTAAGTCCTACGAGCAGTACTTC. This translates into CASSQDWAGVSKSYEQYF.

This clone has only one observation. This CDR3 is also generated by other DNA sequences in the sample. The rearrangement uses TRBV9 and TRBJ2-5; 7 bases line up with TRBD1. The CDR3 extends over 15 amino acids. Germline values: CDR1 SGDLS, CDR2 YYNGEE. V lost 0 bases, J lost 1 base, and 3 bases stayed unmatched. The CDR3 reads CASSVGTGLQETQYF. Here the CDR3 DNA reads TGTGCCAGCAGCGTAGGGACAGGCCTCCAAGAGACCCAGTACTTC.

This chain joins TRBV27 and TRBJ2-7; D possibly corresponds to TRBD2 (5 bases). From germline, CDR1 is MNHEY and CDR2 SMNVEV (reference sequence). The CDR3 sequence is 14 residues long. CDR3 in amino acids: CAGRGHPDLGEQYF. CDR3 DNA: TGTGCTGGACGGGGTCACCCTGACCTCGGTGAGCAGTACTTC.

This chain links TRBV27 with TRBJ2-1; perhaps TRBD2 as D (5 bases). Germline V gene lookup returns CDR1 MNHEY and CDR2 SMNVEV (reference sequence). V lost 6 bases to trimming and J lost 0 bases, with 15 bases between them. The CDR3 loop spans 16 amino acids. CDR3: CASSRGRYGSYNEQFF. The CDR3 coding sequence is TGTGCCAGCAGCCGGGGTAGGTACGGCTCCTACAATGAGCAGTTCTTC.

This sequence joins TRBV27 and TRBJ2-5, with TRBD1 identical over 9 bases. The germline V gene encodes CDR1 MNHEY and CDR2 SMNVEV (reference sequence). This CDR3 is built from 13 residues. With 7 bases clipped from V and 5 bases from J, the junction kept 5 bases outside the gene matches. CDR3 coding DNA: TGTGCCAGCACAACAGGGACAGGGGAGACCCAGTACTTC. Protein: CASTTGTGETQYF.

The chain links TRBV6-6 to TRBJ2-5; a possible D gene is TRBD1 (5 bases). CDR1 MNHNY and CDR2 SVGAGI come from the germline V gene (reference sequence). V dropped 7 bases and J dropped 5 bases, with 20 bases sitting between them. This CDR3 has 15 amino acids. CDR3 sequence: CASTPSGPRLETQYF. The DNA of the CDR3 is TGTGCCAGCACTCCTTCAGGGCCGAGGCTTGAGACCCAGTACTTC.

J is TRBJ1-1 and V is TRBV19; D is unclear. CDR1 is LNHDA and CDR2 is SQIVND in the germline V gene (reference sequence). CDR3 length equals 13 residues. Trimming shortened V by 5 bases and J by 7 bases, and 14 bases separated the two germline ends. CDR3 amino acids: CASSAVNGGEAFF. CDR3 bases: TGTGCCAGTAGTGCCGTTAACGGTGGTGAAGCTTTCTTT.

This chain uses TRBV15 with TRBJ1-5, with a weak D call TRBD1 (5 bases). The CDR3 is 17 amino acids. CDR1 and CDR2 from the germline V gene are LNHNV and YYDKDF (reference sequence). V lost 0 bases and J 4 bases, leaving 16 bases between the germline ends. CDR3 amino acids: CATSRDSSGLGNQPQHF. The CDR3 region has the DNA TGTGCCACCAGCAGAGATAGTTCAGGGCTGGGGAATCAGCCCCAGCATTTT.

The chain couples TRBV5-1 to TRBJ2-7; 8 bases are shared with TRBD2. V dropped 0 bases and J dropped 2; count of bases not matched to a gene: 4. The CDR3 spans 15 residues. Germline V gene data show CDR1 as SGHRS and CDR2 as YFSETQ. This CDR3 reads CASSLAAGGPYEQYF. The CDR3 DNA sequence: TGCGCCAGCAGCTTGGCGGCGGGAGGCCCCTACGAGCAGTACTTC.

The rearrangement joins TRBV7-9 to TRBJ1-2, with a tentative D call TRBD1 (5 bases). V shed 5 bases and J shed 6 bases, with 16 bases lying between them. The CDR3 extends over 14 amino acids. Germline values: CDR1 SEHNR, CDR2 FQNEAQ (reference sequence). The CDR3 nucleotides are TGTGCCAGCAGCCCCAGGGAGGAGGAGGATGGCTACACCTTC. Residues: CASSPREEEDGYTF. Variable domain in full (rest from reference TRBV7-9 and TRBJ1-2): DTGVSQNPRHKITKRGQNVTFRCDPISEHNRLYWYRQTLGQGPEFLTYFQNEAQLEKSRLLSDRFSAERPKGSFSTLEIQRTEQGDSAMYLCASSPREEEDGYTFGSGTRLTVV.

This clone was seen just once. This sequence joins TRBV4-3 and TRBJ2-7, with a possible D match to TRBD2 (5 bases). V dropped 1 base and J dropped 3 bases, with 7 bases sitting between them. The CDR3 extends over 13 amino acids. In germline, CDR1 is LGHNA, CDR2 YSLEER. CDR3 in DNA: TGCGCCAGCAGCCAAGGGGAGAACTACGAGCAGTACTTC. This sequence encodes CASSQGENYEQYF.

The count of this clone is one. This chain joins TRBV7-2 and TRBJ2-7, with 8 bases that match TRBD1. The ends lost 4 bases at V and 3 bases at J; junction bases unmatched: 5. This CDR3 is built from 14 residues. Germline lookup yields CDR1 SGHTA and CDR2 FQGNSA. CDR3 protein: CASSSWTGSYEQYF. The CDR3 coding sequence is TGTGCCAGCAGCTCGTGGACAGGGAGCTACGAGCAGTACTTC.

Only one count was recorded for this clone. This sequence joins TRBV6-6 and TRBJ2-5; the match to TRBD2 covers 12 bases. The CDR3 runs 14 residues. CDR1 is MNHNY and CDR2 is SVGAGI in the germline V gene (reference sequence). The trim removed 7 bases at V and 5 bases at J, leaving 5 bases unmatched. In DNA, the CDR3 is TGTGCCAGCATACTAGCGGGAGGTGGGGAGACCCAGTACTTC. This sequence encodes CASILAGGGETQYF.

V usage is TRBV9 and J usage is TRBJ2-3, with TRBD2 matching over 9 bases. Germline CDR1 is SGDLS and CDR2 is YYNGEE. The CDR3 length is 16 residues. V dropped 4 bases and J dropped 2; count of bases not matched to a gene: 8. CDR3 residues: CASSRRLADYTDTQYF. The CDR3 DNA sequence: TGTGCCAGCAGCAGAAGACTAGCGGATTACACAGATACGCAGTATTTT.

This clone was picked up many times. This chain connects TRBV6-7 to TRBJ1-3; D is uncertain. TRBV6-7 is flagged as an ORF with uncertain function. The CDR3 is 14 amino acids. The germline V and J ends were trimmed by 6 bases and 2 bases, with 11 bases remaining between them. The CDR3 DNA reads as TGTGCCAGCAGCCAACGTGGGCCTGGAAACACCATATATTTT. Translation gives CASSQRGPGNTIYF.

The chain employs TRBV4-3 and TRBJ2-1, with 14 bases matching TRBD2. The germline V gene encodes CDR1 LGHNA and CDR2 YSLEER. The V gene end was trimmed by 3 bases and the J gene end by 7 bases; junction bases not matched to a gene: 8. There are 17 residues in the CDR3. The CDR3 DNA sequence: TGCGCCAGCAGCCAGGTACCAGGGACTAGCGGGAGTAATGAGCAGTTCTTC. Its translation is CASSQVPGTSGSNEQFF.

The chain joins TRBV14 to TRBJ2-3; 12 bases map to TRBD2. The CDR3 spans 15 residues. Germline trimming cut 3 bases from V and 6 bases from J; bases unmatched to any gene: 4. Per the germline V gene, CDR1 is SGHDN and CDR2 is FVKESK. CDR3 in amino acids: CASSQTSGRFDTQYF. CDR3 nucleotides: TGTGCCAGCAGCCAGACTAGCGGGAGATTTGATACGCAGTATTTT.

CDR3 region: CASSMSRDGPRDQPQHF. The DNA for the CDR3 is TGTGCCAGCAGCATGAGCCGGGACGGCCCGCGGGACCAGCCCCAGCATTTT. The genes are TRBV7-9 and TRBJ1-5; possible D gene TRBD1, 5 bases. Germline CDR1 reads SEHNR; CDR2 reads FQNEAQ (reference sequence). V dropped 5 bases and J dropped 7 bases, with 24 bases sitting between them. The CDR3 extends over 17 amino acids.

This rearrangement joins TRBV2 to TRBJ2-7; 8 bases are a match to TRBD1. Germline V lookup: CDR1 SNHLY, CDR2 FYNNEI. The CDR3 is made up of 14 amino acids. Unmatched junction bases numbered 6, after V lost 8 bases and J lost 0 bases. CDR3: CASGRTGSSYEQYF. The CDR3 DNA reads as TGTGCCAGCGGACGGACAGGGAGCTCCTACGAGCAGTACTTC.

The table lists this clone with a count of one. CDR3 sequence (DNA): TGTGCCAGCAGAGAGGTTCCAGGGGGTGCGGGCACCGGGGAGCTGTTTTTT. Its translation is CASREVPGGAGTGELFF. The V and J genes are TRBV28 and TRBJ2-2; the match to TRBD1 covers 7 bases. Germline lookup yields CDR1 MDHEN and CDR2 SYDVKM. The CDR3 is 17 amino acids. J was trimmed by 4 bases and V by 6 bases; bases with no gene match: 14.